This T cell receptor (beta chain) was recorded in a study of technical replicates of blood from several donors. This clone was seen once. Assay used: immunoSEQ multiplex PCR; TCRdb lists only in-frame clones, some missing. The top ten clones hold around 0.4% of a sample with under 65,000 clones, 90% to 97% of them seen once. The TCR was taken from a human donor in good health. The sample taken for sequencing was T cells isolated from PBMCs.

CDR3 region: CASNSPSGIYGYEQYF. CDR3 DNA: TGTGCCAGCAATTCCCCTAGCGGGATCTATGGGTACGAGCAGTACTTC. V is TRBV28 and J is TRBJ2-7; 9 bases are shared with TRBD2. CDR1 and CDR2 from the germline V gene are MDHEN and SYDVKM. The CDR3 is 16 residues long. Trimming took 7 bases from V and 4 from J; bases not matched to a gene: 14. Full variable domain (outside the CDR3, taken from reference TRBV28 and TRBJ2-7): DVKVTQSSRYLVKRTGEKVFLECVQDMDHENMFWYRQDPGLGLRLIYFSYDVKMKEKGDIPEGYSVSREKKERFSLILESASTNQTSMYLCASNSPSGIYGYEQYFGPGTRLTVT.